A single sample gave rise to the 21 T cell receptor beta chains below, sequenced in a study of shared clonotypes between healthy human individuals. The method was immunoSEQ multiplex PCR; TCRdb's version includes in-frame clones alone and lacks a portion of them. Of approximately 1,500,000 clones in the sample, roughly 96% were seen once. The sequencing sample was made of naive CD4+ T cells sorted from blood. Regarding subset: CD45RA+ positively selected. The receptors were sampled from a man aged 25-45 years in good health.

This chain's CDR3 is CASSPDRPMNTGELFF. The DNA of the CDR3 is TGCGCCAGCAGCCCTGACAGGCCCATGAACACCGGGGAGCTGTTTTTT. The chain couples TRBV5-1 to TRBJ2-2, with D tentatively TRBD1 (6 bases). From germline, CDR1 is SGHRS and CDR2 YFSETQ. The CDR3 loop spans 16 amino acids. V was trimmed by 4 bases and J by 1 base, leaving 14 bases between them.

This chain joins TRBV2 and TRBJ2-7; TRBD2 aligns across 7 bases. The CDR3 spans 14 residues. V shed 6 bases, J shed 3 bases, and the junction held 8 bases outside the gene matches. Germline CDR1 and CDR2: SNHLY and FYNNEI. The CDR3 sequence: CASRGGSYGYEQYF. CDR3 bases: TGTGCCAGCAGAGGCGGGAGCTATGGCTACGAGCAGTACTTC.

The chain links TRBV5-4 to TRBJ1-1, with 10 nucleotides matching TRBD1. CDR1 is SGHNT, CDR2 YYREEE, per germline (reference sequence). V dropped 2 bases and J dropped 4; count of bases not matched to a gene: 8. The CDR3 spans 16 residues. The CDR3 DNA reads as TGTGCCAGCAGCTTACCCAGGGGACAGGGGACCACTGAAGCTTTCTTT. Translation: CASSLPRGQGTTEAFF.

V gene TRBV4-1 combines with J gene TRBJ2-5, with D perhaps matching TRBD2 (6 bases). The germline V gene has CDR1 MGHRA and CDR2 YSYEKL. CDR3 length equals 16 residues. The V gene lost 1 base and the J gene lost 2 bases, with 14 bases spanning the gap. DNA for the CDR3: TGCGCCAGCAGCCAAGGCCTAGCGCTTCAACAAGAGACCCAGTACTTC. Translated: CASSQGLALQQETQYF.

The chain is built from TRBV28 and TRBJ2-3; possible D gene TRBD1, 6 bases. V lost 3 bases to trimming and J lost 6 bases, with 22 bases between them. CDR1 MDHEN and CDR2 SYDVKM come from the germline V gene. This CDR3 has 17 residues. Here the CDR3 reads CASSFSPPGAAHDTQYF. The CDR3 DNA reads TGTGCCAGCAGTTTTTCCCCCCCAGGGGCAGCTCACGATACGCAGTATTTT.

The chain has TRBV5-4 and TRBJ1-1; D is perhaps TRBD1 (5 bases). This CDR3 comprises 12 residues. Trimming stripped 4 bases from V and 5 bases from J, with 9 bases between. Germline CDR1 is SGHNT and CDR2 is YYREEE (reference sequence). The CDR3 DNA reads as TGTGCCAGCAGCCCGGGGGTGACTGAAGCTTTCTTT. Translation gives CASSPGVTEAFF.

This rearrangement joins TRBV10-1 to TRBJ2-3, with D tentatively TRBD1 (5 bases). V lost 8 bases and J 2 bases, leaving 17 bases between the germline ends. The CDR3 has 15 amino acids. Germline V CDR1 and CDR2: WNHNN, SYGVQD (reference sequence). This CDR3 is CASSDSTSVTDTQYF. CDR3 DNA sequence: TGCGCCAGCTCTGACAGCACGTCCGTCACAGATACGCAGTATTTT.

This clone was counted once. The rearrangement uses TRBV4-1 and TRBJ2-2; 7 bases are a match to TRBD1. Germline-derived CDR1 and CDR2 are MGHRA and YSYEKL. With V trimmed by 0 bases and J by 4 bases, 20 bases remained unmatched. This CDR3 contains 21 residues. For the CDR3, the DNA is TGCGCCAGCAGCCAAGATGTGAGACAGGGTTCTTTGTCCGGTCGCACCGGGGAGCTGTTTTTT. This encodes CASSQDVRQGSLSGRTGELFF.

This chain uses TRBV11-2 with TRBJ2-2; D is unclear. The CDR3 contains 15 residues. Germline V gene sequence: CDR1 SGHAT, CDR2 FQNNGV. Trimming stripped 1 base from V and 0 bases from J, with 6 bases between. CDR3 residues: CASSLAHTNTGELFF. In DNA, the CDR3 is TGTGCCAGCAGCTTAGCCCATACGAACACCGGGGAGCTGTTTTTT.

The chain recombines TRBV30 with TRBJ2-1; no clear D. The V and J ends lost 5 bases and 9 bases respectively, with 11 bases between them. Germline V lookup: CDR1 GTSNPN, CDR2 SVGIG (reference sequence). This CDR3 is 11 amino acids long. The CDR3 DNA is TGTGCCTGGTCTGGTTTGACTGAGCAGTTCTTC. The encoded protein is CAWSGLTEQFF.

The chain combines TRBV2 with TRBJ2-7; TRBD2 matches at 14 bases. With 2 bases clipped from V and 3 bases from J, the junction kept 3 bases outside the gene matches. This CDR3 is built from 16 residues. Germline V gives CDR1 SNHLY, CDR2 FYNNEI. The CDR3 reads CASSERGLAGDYEQYF. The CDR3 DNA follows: TGTGCCAGCAGTGAAAGGGGACTAGCGGGAGACTACGAGCAGTACTTC.

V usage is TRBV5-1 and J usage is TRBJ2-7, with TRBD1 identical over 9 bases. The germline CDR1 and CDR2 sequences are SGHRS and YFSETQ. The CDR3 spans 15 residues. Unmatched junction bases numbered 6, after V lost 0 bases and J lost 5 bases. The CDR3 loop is CASSLGDRDYNEQYF. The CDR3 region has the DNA TGCGCCAGCAGCTTGGGGGACAGGGATTATAACGAGCAGTACTTC.

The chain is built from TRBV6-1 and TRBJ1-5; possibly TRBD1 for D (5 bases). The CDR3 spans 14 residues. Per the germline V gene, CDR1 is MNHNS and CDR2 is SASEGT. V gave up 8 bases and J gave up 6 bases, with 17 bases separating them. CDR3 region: CASLPDSVVQPQHF. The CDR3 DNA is TGTGCCAGCCTCCCTGACAGTGTCGTTCAGCCCCAGCATTTT.

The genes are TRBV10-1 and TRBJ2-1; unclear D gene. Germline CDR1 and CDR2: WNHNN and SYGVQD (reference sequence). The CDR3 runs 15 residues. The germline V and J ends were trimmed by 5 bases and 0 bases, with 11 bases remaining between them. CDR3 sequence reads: CASSLHRSSYNEQFF. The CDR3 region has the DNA TGCGCCAGCAGTTTACACCGGAGCTCCTACAATGAGCAGTTCTTC.

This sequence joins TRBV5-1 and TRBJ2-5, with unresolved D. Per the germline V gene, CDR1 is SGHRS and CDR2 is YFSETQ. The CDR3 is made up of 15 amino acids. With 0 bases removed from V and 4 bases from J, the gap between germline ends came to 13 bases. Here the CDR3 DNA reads TGCGCCAGCAGCTTGGCCGGTGGGTTGAGAGAGACCCAGTACTTC. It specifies CASSLAGGLRETQYF.

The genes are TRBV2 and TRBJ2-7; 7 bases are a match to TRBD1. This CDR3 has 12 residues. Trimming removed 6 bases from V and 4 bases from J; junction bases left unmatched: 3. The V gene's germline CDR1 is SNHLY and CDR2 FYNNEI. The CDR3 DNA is TGTGCCAGCAGGGGGACAGAGTACGAGCAGTACTTC. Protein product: CASRGTEYEQYF.

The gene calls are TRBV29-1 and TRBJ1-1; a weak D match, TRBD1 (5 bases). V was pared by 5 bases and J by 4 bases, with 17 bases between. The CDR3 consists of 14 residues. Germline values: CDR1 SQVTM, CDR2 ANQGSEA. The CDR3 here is CSVTGVVGVTEAFF. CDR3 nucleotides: TGCAGCGTTACGGGGGTGGTAGGAGTCACTGAAGCTTTCTTT.

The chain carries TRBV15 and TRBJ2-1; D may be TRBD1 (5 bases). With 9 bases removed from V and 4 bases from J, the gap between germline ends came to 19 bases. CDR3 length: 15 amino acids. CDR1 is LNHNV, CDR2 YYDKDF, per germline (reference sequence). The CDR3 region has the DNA TGTGCCACAAAGAATCCAGGGTGGGCTTACAATGAGCAGTTCTTC. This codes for CATKNPGWAYNEQFF.

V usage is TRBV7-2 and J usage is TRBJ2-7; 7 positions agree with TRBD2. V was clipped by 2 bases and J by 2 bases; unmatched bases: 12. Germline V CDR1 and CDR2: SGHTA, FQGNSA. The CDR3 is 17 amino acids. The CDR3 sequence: CASSLNLMRAGPYEQYF. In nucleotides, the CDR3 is TGTGCCAGCAGCTTAAACCTTATGCGAGCGGGACCCTACGAGCAGTACTTC. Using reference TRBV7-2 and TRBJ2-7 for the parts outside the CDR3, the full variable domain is GAGVSQSPSNKVTEKGKDVELRCDPISGHTALYWYRQSLGQGLEFLIYFQGNSAPDKSGLPSDRFSAERTGGSVSTLTIQRTQQEDSAVYLCASSLNLMRAGPYEQYFGPGTRLTVT.

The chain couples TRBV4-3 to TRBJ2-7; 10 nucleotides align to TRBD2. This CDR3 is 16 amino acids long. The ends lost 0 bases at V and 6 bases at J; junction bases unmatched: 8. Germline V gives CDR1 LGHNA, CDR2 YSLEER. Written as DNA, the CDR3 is TGCGCCAGCAGCCAAGAGCCGGGACTAGCGACGGGCGAGCAGTACTTC. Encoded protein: CASSQEPGLATGEQYF.

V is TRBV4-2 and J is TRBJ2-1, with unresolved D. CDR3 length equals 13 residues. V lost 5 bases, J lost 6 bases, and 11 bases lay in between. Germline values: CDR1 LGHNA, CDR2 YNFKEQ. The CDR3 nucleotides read TGTGCCAGCAGCTGGCTAGATACCAATGAGCAGTTCTTC. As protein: CASSWLDTNEQFF.